Sequencing of this T cell receptor (beta chain) was carried out in a study of blood T cell repertoires in COVID-19. Study-level information: Spain, Italy and the United States supplied samples that represented acute and convalescent COVID-19. T cells, B-cell-depleted T cells, or PBMCs provided the cDNA or gDNA that served as material.

Per the original methods: Nucleated cell counts were estimated from reference gene primer amplification. Repertoires were generated with immunoSEQ multiplex PCR, while TCRdb's copy carries only in-frame clones and drops some. The V and J calls and clone size come from that table; D and trimming were worked out from the DNA. The sample lists roughly 190,000 clones, 70% to 90% occurring once. Input material: peripheral blood. The receptor comes from a man aged 25-45 years with acute or convalescent COVID-19.

As DNA, the CDR3 is TGTGCCAGCAGCGCCGACCCGACAGGGGGCTTTGAAAAACTGTTTTTT. Protein: CASSADPTGGFEKLFF. The chain recombines TRBV9 with TRBJ1-4; TRBD1 matches 10 bases. V shed 3 bases and J 7 bases; nucleotides not matched to a gene: 9. The CDR3 extends over 16 amino acids. In germline, CDR1 is SGDLS, CDR2 YYNGEE.